This T cell receptor (beta chain) was sequenced for a study of cytomegalovirus exposure and HLA in healthy donors. Study overall: There were tens of millions of unique TCRs (from HLA-typed donors) in an early data release. Findings of the study overall: The presence/absence work took it that sequencing depth was about the same across donors. Reports described diagnosis of cytomegalovirus status by the classifier as highly specific and sensitive.

For this clone: What it recognizes is unknown.

A multiplex PCR was run with 60 Vbeta primers and 13 Jbeta primers. The table came from immunoSEQ multiplex PCR; TCRdb's copy has only in-frame clones and leaves some out. The table has under 150,000 clones, 55% to 75% seen once; the top ten hold 2.9%. CDR1 is PRHDT and CDR2 is FYEKMQ in the germline V gene (reference sequence). The CDR3 is 14 residues long. V lost 0 bases and J 2 bases, leaving 7 bases between the germline ends. The TCR sequence derives from a human donor in good health. Specimen: PBMCs. The chain has TRBV13 and TRBJ1-2; perhaps TRBD1 as D (6 bases). CDR3 in amino acids: CASSLGTGNYGYTF. For the CDR3, the DNA is TGTGCCAGCAGCTTAGGAACAGGGAACTATGGCTACACCTTC.